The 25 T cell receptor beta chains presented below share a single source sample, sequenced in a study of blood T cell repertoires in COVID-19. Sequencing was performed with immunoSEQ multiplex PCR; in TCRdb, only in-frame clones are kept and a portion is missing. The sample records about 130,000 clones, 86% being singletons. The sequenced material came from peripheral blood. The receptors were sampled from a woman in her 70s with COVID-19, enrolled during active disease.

CDR3 sequence: CASSQTIGGEKLFF. As DNA, the CDR3 is TGTGCCAGCAGCCAGACAATAGGTGGTGAAAAACTGTTTTTT. The chain combines TRBV3-1 (or the pseudogene TRBV3-2) with TRBJ1-4; D is undetermined. This CDR3 spans 14 amino acids. From germline, CDR1 is LGHDT and CDR2 YNNKEL (reference sequence). Trimming shortened V by 3 bases and J by 7 bases, and 12 bases separated the two germline ends.

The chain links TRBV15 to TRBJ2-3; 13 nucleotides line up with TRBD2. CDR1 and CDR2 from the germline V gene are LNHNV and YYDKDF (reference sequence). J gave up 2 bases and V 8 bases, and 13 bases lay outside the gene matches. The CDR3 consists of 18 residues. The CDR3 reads CATSTSGTSGVITDTQYF. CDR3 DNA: TGTGCCACCTCTACATCCGGGACTAGCGGGGTAATCACAGATACGCAGTATTTT.

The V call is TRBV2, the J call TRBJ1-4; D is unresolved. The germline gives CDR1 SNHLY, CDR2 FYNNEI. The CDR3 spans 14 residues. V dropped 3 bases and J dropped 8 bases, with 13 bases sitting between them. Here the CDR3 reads CASSENVAGEKLFF. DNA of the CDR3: TGTGCCAGCAGTGAGAACGTGGCAGGAGAAAAACTGTTTTTT.

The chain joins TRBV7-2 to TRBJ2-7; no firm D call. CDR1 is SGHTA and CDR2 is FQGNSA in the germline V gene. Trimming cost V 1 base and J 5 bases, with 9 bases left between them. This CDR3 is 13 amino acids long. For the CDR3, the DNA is TGTGCCAGCAGCTTAGTTGCGTCGGACGAGCAGTACTTC. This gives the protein CASSLVASDEQYF.

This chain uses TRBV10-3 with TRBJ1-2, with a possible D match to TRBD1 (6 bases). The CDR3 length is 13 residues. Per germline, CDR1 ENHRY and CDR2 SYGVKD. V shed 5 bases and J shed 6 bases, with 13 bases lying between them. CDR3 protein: CAISSTGTNGYTF. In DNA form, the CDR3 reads TGTGCCATCAGTAGTACAGGGACGAATGGCTACACCTTC.

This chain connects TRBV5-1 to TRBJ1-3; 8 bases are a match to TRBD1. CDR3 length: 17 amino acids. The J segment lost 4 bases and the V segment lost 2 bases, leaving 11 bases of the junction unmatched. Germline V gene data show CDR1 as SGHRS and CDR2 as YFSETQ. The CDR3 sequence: CASSFGVTGQGGNTIYF. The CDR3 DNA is TGCGCCAGCAGCTTCGGGGTTACTGGACAGGGCGGAAACACCATATATTTT.

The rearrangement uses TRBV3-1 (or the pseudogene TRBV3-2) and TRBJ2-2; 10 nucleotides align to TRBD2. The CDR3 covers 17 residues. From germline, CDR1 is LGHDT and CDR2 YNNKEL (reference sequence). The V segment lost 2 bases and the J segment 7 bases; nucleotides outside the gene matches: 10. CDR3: CASSQTGLARGGGELFF. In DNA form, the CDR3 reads TGTGCCAGCAGCCAAACGGGACTAGCGAGGGGTGGCGGGGAGCTGTTTTTT.

CDR3 amino acids: CASSLFPGGAGNYGYTF. The CDR3 coding sequence is TGTGCCAGCAGCTTATTCCCAGGGGGCGCGGGTAACTATGGCTACACCTTC. The chain recombines TRBV5-5 with TRBJ1-2; 8 bases align to TRBD1. V gave up 2 bases and J gave up 1 base; unmatched junction bases: 10. CDR1 is SGHKS and CDR2 is YYEKEE in the germline V gene (reference sequence). This CDR3 is built from 17 residues.

The CDR3 protein is CASSWAPGLTGNTIYF. CDR3 coding DNA: TGTGCCAGCAGCTGGGCCCCAGGATTGACTGGAAACACCATATATTTT. The V call is TRBV5-6, the J call TRBJ1-3; D gene ambiguous. V was shortened by 3 bases and J by 2 bases, with 15 bases between the two germline ends. Germline CDR1 and CDR2: SGHDT and YYEEEE. CDR3 size: 16 residues.

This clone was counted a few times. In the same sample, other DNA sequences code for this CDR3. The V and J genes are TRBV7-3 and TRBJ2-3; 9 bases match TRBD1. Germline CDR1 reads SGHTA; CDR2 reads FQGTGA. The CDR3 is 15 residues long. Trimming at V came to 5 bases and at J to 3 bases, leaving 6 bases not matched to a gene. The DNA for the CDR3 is TGTGCCAGCAGCCCCGACAGGGGGTTTACAGATACGCAGTATTTT. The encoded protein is CASSPDRGFTDTQYF. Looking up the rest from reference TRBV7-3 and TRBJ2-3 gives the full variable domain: GAGVSQTPSNKVTEKGKYVELRCDPISGHTALYWYRQSLGQGPEFLIYFQGTGAADDSGLPNDRFFAVRPEGSVSTLKIQRTERGDSAVYLCASSPDRGFTDTQYFGPGTRLTVL.

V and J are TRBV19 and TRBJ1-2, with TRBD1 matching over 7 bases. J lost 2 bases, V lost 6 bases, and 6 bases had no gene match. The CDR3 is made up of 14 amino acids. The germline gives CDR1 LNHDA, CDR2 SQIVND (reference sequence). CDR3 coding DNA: TGTGCCAGTAGCCGACAGGGATTAAACTATGGCTACACCTTC. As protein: CASSRQGLNYGYTF.

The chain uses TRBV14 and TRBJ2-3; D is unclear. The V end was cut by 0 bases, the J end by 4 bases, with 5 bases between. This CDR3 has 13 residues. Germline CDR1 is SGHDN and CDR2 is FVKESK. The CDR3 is CASSQDSADTQYF. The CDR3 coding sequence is TGTGCCAGCAGCCAAGATAGTGCAGATACGCAGTATTTT.

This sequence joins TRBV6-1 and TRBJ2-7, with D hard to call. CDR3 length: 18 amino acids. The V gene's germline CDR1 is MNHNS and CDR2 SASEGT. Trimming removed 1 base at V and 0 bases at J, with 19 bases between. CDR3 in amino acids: CASSEDEAFYYYSYEQYF. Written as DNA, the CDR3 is TGTGCCAGCAGTGAAGATGAAGCCTTTTACTACTACTCCTACGAGCAGTACTTC.

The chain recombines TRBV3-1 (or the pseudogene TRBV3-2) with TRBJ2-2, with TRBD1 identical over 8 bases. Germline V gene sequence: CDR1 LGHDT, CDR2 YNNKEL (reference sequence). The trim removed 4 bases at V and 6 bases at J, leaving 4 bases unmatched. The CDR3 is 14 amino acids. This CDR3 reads CASSREDRAGELFF. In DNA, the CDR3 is TGTGCCAGCAGCCGGGAGGACAGGGCCGGGGAGCTGTTTTTT.

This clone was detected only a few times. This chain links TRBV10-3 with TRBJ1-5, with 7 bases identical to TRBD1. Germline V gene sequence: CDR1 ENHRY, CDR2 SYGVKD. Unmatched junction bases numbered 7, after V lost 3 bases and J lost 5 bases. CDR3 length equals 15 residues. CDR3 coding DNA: TGTGCCATCAGTGAAAGGGACAGCGAATATCAGCCCCAGCATTTT. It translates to CAISERDSEYQPQHF.

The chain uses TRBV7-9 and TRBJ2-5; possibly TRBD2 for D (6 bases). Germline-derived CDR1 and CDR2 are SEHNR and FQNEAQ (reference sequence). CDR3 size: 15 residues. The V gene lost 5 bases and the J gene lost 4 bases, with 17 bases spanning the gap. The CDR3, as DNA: TGTGCCAGCAGCCTTTTTGGGCGGGGTCGAGAGACCCAGTACTTC. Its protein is CASSLFGRGRETQYF.

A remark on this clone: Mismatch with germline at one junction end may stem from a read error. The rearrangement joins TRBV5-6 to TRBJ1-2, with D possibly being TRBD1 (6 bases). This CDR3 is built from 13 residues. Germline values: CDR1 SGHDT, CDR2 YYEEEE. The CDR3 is CASSRDTDYGYTF. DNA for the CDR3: TGTGCCAGCAGCAGGGACACCGACTACGGCTACACCTTC.

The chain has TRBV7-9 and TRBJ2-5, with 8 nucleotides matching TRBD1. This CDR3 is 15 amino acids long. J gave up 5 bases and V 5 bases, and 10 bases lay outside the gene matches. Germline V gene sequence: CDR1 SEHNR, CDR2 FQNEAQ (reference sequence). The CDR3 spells CASSPDTGGWETQYF. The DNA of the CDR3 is TGTGCCAGCAGCCCGGATACAGGGGGGTGGGAGACCCAGTACTTC.

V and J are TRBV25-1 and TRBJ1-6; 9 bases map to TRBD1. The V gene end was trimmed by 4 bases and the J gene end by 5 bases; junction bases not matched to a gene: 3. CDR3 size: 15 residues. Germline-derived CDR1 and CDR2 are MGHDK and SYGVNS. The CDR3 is CASSGRQGDNSPLHF. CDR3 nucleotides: TGTGCCAGCAGTGGCCGACAGGGGGATAATTCACCCCTCCACTTT.

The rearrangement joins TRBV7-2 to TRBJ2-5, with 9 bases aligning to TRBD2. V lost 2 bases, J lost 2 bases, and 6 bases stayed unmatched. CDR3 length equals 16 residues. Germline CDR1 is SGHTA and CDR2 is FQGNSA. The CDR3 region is CASSLHSGGQQETQYF. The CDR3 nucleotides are TGTGCCAGCAGCTTACATAGCGGGGGTCAGCAAGAGACCCAGTACTTC.

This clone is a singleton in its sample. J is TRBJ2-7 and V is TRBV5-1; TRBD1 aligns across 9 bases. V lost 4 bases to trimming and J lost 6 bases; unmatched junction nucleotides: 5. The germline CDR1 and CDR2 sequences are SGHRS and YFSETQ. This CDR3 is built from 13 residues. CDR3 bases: TGCGCCAGCAGCACGACGGACAGGGGCGAGCAGTACTTC. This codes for CASSTTDRGEQYF.

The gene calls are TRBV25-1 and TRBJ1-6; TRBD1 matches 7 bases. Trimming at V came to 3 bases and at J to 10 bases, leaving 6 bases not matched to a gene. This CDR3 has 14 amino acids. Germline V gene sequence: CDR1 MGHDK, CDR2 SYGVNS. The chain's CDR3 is CASSEDRSGSPLHF. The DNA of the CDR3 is TGTGCCAGCAGTGAGGACAGGTCCGGGTCACCCCTCCACTTT.

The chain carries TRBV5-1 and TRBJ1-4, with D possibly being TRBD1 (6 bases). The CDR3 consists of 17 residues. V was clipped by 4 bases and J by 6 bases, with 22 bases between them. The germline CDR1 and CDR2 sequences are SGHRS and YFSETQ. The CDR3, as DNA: TGCGCCAGCAGCAGCGGACTCCGAGGGAGGGGGGATGAAAAACTGTTTTTT. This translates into CASSSGLRGRGDEKLFF.

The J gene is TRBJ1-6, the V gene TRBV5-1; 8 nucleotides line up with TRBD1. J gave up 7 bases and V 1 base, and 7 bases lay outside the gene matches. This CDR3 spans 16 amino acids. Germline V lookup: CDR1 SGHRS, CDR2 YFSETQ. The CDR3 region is CASSLTGQDGNSPLHF. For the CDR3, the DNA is TGCGCCAGCAGCTTGACGGGACAGGACGGAAATTCACCCCTCCACTTT.

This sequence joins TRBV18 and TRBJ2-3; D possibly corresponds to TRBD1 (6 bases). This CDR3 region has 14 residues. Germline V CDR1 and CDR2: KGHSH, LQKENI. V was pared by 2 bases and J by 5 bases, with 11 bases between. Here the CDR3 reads CASSPNTGQDTQYF. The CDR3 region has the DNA TGTGCCAGCTCACCAAACACAGGGCAAGATACGCAGTATTTT.